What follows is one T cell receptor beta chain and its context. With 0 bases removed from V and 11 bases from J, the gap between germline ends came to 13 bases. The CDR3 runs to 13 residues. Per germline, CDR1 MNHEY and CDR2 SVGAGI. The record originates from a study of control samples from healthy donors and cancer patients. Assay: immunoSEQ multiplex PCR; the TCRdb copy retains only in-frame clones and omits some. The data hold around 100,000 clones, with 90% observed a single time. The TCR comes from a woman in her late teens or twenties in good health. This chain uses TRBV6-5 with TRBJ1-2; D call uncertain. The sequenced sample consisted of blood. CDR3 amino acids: CASSYSPGIEYTF. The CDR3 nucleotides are TGTGCCAGCAGTTACTCGCCCGGGATTGAGTACACCTTC.